Below, one T cell receptor (beta chain) is given with its context. Its antigen is unknown. The CDR3 spans 15 residues. Germline V gives CDR1 SGHAT, CDR2 FQDESV (reference sequence). V lost 3 bases to trimming and J lost 5 bases, with 16 bases between them. Using immunoSEQ multiplex PCR, the repertoire was profiled, and TCRdb retains in-frame clones only, with some absent. The sample has 2 million to 2.5 million clones, approximately 95% seen once. The data are from a study of shared clonotypes between healthy human individuals. Whole-study results and caveats: Naive subsets, compared against memory subsets, generally had larger estimated richness values. The study's rarefaction showed incomplete sorted-subset sequencing despite large depth.

The genes are TRBV11-1 and TRBJ1-1; no clear D. The sequenced material came from naive CD4+ T cells from PBMCs. Sample subset: CD45RA+ positively selected. The sequence was obtained from a man aged 18-30 years in good health. Some clones in this sample may be carry-over from other donors' samples. The CDR3 loop reads CASSFKDYHWTEAFF. CDR3 DNA sequence: TGTGCCAGCAGCTTTAAGGACTACCACTGGACTGAAGCTTTCTTT. The full variable domain, rest sourced from reference TRBV11-1 and TRBJ1-1, is EAEVAQSPRYKITEKSQAVAFWCDPISGHATLYWYRQILGQGPELLVQFQDESVVDDSQLPKDRFSAERLKGVDSTLKIQPAELGDSAMYLCASSFKDYHWTEAFFGQGTRLTVV.